Here is one T cell receptor beta chain with its context. This entry is derived from a study of T cell repertoires in cytomegalovirus infection. Via MiXCR, TCRdb re-called the reads, giving one row per CDR3 protein. The profile shows about 310,000 distinct CDR3 sequences, 15% to 20% of them singletons. The CDR3 is made up of 16 amino acids. The germline gives CDR1 MNHEY, CDR2 SMNVEV (reference sequence). V was shortened by 5 bases and J by 0 bases, with 11 bases between the two germline ends. The sequencing input was PBMCs. The clonotype originates from a human donor in good health (CMV status not recorded). Some clones in this sample may be carry-over from other donors' samples. The chain couples TRBV27 to TRBJ2-6; D gene uncertain. In DNA form, the CDR3 reads TGTGCCAGCAGTCTCCTTGGGGACTCTGGGGCCAACGTCCTGACTTTC. It codes for CASSLLGDSGANVLTF.